What follows describes a single T cell receptor beta chain. An end of the junction does not agree with germline; a read error may underlie this. This entry comes from a study of cytomegalovirus exposure and HLA in healthy donors. Germline V lookup: CDR1 SEHNR, CDR2 FQNEAQ (reference sequence). The CDR3 totals 13 residues. With 60 Vbeta and 13 Jbeta primers, the PCR was carried out. TCRdb's table, derived via immunoSEQ multiplex PCR, lists solely in-frame clones and lacks some. The sample lists over 100,000 clones; 84% were seen once. Sequenced input: PBMCs. This TCR was recovered from a young woman in good health and CMV-seropositive. This sequence joins TRBV7-9 and TRBJ2-1; no definite D call. The CDR3 DNA reads TGTTCCAGCAGCCCCGTATCTTCGGATGAGCAGTTCTTC. Its protein is CSSSPVSSDEQFF.